The 9 T cell receptor beta chains given below trace back to one sample, sequenced in a study of cytomegalovirus exposure and HLA in healthy donors. Method: immunoSEQ multiplex PCR; TCRdb's copy keeps in-frame clones and lacks some. The repertoire consists of about 120,000 clones, with roughly 95% occurring once and the leading ten covering about 1.7%. What was sequenced was PBMCs. The receptors shown here come from a man in his late teens or twenties in good health and CMV-seronegative.

The rearrangement uses TRBV4-3 and TRBJ2-4; D ambiguous. The germline V and J ends were trimmed by 0 bases and 8 bases, with 8 bases remaining between them. This CDR3 spans 13 amino acids. Per germline, CDR1 LGHNA and CDR2 YSLEER. Here the CDR3 DNA reads TGCGCCAGCAGCCAAGACAGGCCGGACATTCAGTACTTC. This codes for CASSQDRPDIQYF.

The chain combines TRBV13 with TRBJ1-1; unclear D gene. The CDR3 length is 13 residues. Germline V gene data show CDR1 as PRHDT and CDR2 as FYEKMQ (reference sequence). The germline V and J ends were trimmed by 6 bases and 2 bases, with 10 bases remaining between them. This CDR3 is CASSRNSNTEAFF. The CDR3 nucleotides are TGTGCCAGCAGTCGGAACAGTAACACTGAAGCTTTCTTT. The full variable domain, completed using reference TRBV13 and TRBJ1-1, is AAGVIQSPRHLIKEKRETATLKCYPIPRHDTVYWYQQGPGQDPQFLISFYEKMQSDKGSIPDRFSAQQFSDYHSELNMSSLELGDSALYFCASSRNSNTEAFFGQGTRLTVV.

The rearrangement joins TRBV5-1 to TRBJ2-7; 7 nucleotides align to TRBD1. Losses at the gene ends were 4 bases for V and 3 bases for J; bases not matched to a gene: 7. CDR3 length equals 14 residues. Germline V lookup: CDR1 SGHRS, CDR2 YFSETQ. CDR3 sequence (DNA): TGCGCCAGCAGCGCTGACAGGGAAGGCTACGAGCAGTACTTC. Protein product: CASSADREGYEQYF.

Written as DNA, the CDR3 is TGCAGTGCTGCTCGCGGGTACGAGCAGTACTTC. Amino acids: CSAARGYEQYF. The chain links TRBV20-1 to TRBJ2-7; TRBD2 is a possible D gene (5 bases). This CDR3 region has 11 residues. V lost 5 bases to trimming and J lost 4 bases, with 9 bases between them. CDR1 and CDR2 (germline): DFQATT, SNEGSKA (reference sequence).

The chain carries TRBV13 and TRBJ2-7; 10 bases are a match to TRBD1. The CDR3 loop spans 15 amino acids. Unmatched junction bases numbered 7, after V lost 3 bases and J lost 5 bases. The germline CDR1 and CDR2 sequences are PRHDT and FYEKMQ (reference sequence). The CDR3 nucleotides are TGTGCCAGCAGCTTCCGCCGGGACAGGGGCCACGAGCAGTACTTC. It codes for CASSFRRDRGHEQYF.

The chain combines TRBV27 with TRBJ2-7, with 12 nucleotides matching TRBD2. With 4 bases clipped from V and 4 bases from J, the junction kept 8 bases outside the gene matches. There are 16 residues in the CDR3. Germline V gene sequence: CDR1 MNHEY, CDR2 SMNVEV (reference sequence). The CDR3 DNA follows: TGTGCCAGCAGTTCCTACCTAGCGGGAGGGATGTACGAGCAGTACTTC. Translation: CASSSYLAGGMYEQYF.

This clone is a singleton in its sample. This rearrangement joins TRBV21-1 to TRBJ2-3; TRBD2, the table's D call, lacks a check against the DNA. TRBV21-1 is labeled a pseudogene. The CDR3 covers 16 residues. CDR3 coding DNA: TGTGCCAGCAGCGAACGGGTCCCTATTATCACAGATACGCAGTATTTT. As protein: CASSERVPIITDTQYF.

The chain joins TRBV30 to TRBJ1-1; no definite D call. The CDR3 runs 13 residues. Germline V CDR1 and CDR2: GTSNPN, SVGIG (reference sequence). Trimming took off 3 bases at V and 1 base at J, with 9 bases between the two ends. The CDR3 reads CAWRGSENTEAFF. The CDR3 DNA reads TGTGCCTGGAGAGGGAGCGAGAACACTGAAGCTTTCTTT.

This clone was seen only once. This chain uses TRBV5-4 with TRBJ2-5; possibly TRBD2 for D (7 bases). The CDR3 sequence is 15 residues long. Germline CDR1 and CDR2: SGHNT and YYREEE (reference sequence). V shed 5 bases and J shed 5 bases, with 19 bases lying between them. The CDR3 sequence: CASSLEGGARETQYF. The CDR3 nucleotides are TGTGCCAGCAGTCTCGAGGGGGGGGCGCGGGAGACCCAGTACTTC.